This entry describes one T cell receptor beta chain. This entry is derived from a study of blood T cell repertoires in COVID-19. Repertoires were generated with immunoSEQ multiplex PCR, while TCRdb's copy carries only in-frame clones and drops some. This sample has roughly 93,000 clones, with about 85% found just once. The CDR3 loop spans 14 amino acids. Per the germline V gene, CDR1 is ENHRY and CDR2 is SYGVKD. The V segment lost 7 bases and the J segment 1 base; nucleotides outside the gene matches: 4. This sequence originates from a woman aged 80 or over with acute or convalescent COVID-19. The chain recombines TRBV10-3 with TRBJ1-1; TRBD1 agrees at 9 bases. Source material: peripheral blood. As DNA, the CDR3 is TGTGCCATCAAATTGGGACAGGGGAACACTGAAGCTTTCTTT. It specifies CAIKLGQGNTEAFF.